The present entry profiles one T cell receptor (delta chain) with its context. The TCRdb record carries a much larger clone's protein, which differs from this DNA's translation at residue 4; a read error is the likely cause, and the protein listed here is the DNA translation. The junction had 13 bases not matched to a gene; V was cut back by 5 bases and J by 0 bases. This CDR3 comprises 18 residues. Germline loops: CDR1 GEAIGNYY, CDR2 EKD. These data come from a study of gamma-delta T cells after stem cell transplantation. TCRdb used CATT to re-call clones from the RT-PCR reads. The profile shows roughly 1,500 delta-chain clones, more than 2.5% of them singletons.

This rearrangement joins TRDV2 to TRDJ1; 11 bases agree with TRDD3. Sequenced input: gamma-delta T cells. The sequence derives from a human donor. It is not recorded whose cells these are; they may come from a transplant donor. As DNA, the CDR3 is TGTGCCTGTGTCGCCCTACTGGGGGATAGGATGTACACCGATAAACTCATCTTT. It encodes CACVALLGDRMYTDKLIF.